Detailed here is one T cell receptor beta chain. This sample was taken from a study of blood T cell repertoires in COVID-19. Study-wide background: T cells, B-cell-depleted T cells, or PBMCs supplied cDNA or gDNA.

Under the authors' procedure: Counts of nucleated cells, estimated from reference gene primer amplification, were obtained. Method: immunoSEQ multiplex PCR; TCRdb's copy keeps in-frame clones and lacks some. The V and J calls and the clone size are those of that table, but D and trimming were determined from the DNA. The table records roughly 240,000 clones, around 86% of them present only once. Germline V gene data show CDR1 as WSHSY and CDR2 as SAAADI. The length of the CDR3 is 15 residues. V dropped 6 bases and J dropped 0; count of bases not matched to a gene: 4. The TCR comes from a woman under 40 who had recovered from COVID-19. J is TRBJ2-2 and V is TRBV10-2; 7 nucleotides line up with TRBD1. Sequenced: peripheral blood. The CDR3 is CASSTQGPNTGELFF. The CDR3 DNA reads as TGCGCCAGCAGCACACAGGGGCCGAACACCGGGGAGCTGTTTTTT.